This T cell receptor beta chain was recorded in a study of beta chain features in type 1 diabetes. Overall study context: Investigators examined around 110 million sorted cells across all samples.

Since all of the isolated RNA was reverse transcribed, expressed TCRB transcripts were what got sequenced. Method: immunoSEQ multiplex PCR; TCRdb's copy keeps in-frame clones and lacks some. The sample records around 340,000 clones, roughly a tenth being singletons. This clone has only a few counts. The target antigen is unknown. Findings of the study overall: Moderate but significant shortening of TCRB CDR3s was recorded in all four CD4+ subsets from Type 1 diabetes patients. Sequencing used cDNA, and cells with high TCR expression could therefore be over-represented.

Germline V gene sequence: CDR1 MNHEY, CDR2 SVGAGI. This CDR3 is 11 amino acids long. The germline V and J ends were trimmed by 7 bases and 2 bases, with 6 bases remaining between them. The V and J genes are TRBV6-5 and TRBJ2-7; no clear D. The TCR comes from a young man with type 1 diabetes. Sample: central memory CD4+ T cells from blood. DNA of the CDR3: TGTGCCAGCATTGGGCCCTACGAGCAGTACTTC. Translating it yields CASIGPYEQYF.